This T cell receptor (beta chain) was retrieved from a study of molecular identifiers for immune sequencing clone quantification. TCRdb redid the calling of the PCR reads with MiXCR, one entry per CDR3 protein. This sample has around 94,000 distinct CDR3 sequences, with 35% found just once. The sequencing sample was made of naive CD8+ T cells from blood, with Jurkat cell RNA spiked in. The subset: FACS-sorted CD8+CD4-CCR7+CD45RA+ naive T cells. The clonotype originates from a human donor in good health. Some libraries in this study had Jurkat cell RNA spiked in.

The CDR3 DNA is TGCAGCGTTGAGCGGTTATCAAACACAGATACGCAGTATTTT. Protein product: CSVERLSNTDTQYF. V and J are TRBV29-1 and TRBJ2-3; D uncertain. Germline V gives CDR1 SQVTM, CDR2 ANQGSEA. The CDR3 totals 14 residues. Trimming stripped 3 bases from V and 2 bases from J, with 12 bases between.